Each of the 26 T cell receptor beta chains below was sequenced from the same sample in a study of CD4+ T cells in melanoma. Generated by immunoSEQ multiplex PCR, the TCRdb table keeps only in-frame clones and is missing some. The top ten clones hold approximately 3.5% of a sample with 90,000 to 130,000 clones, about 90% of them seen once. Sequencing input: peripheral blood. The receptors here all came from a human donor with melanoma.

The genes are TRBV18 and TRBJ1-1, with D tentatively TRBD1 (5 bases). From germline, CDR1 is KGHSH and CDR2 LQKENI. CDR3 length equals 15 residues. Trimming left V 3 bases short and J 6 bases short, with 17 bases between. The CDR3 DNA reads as TGTGCCAGCTCACCGCCAGGGAGGGGTTCCGCTGAAGCTTTCTTT. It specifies CASSPPGRGSAEAFF.

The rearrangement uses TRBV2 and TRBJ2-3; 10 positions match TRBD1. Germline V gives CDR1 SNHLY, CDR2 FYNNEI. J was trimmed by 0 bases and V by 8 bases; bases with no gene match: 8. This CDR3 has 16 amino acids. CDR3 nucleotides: TGTGCCAGCCAAACTCGGACAGGGGGAAGCACAGATACGCAGTATTTT. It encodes CASQTRTGGSTDTQYF.

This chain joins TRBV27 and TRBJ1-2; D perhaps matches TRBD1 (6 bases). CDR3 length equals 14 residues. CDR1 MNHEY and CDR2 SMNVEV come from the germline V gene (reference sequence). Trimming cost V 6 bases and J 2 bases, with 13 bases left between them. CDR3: CASRATGSNYGYTF. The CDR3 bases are TGTGCCAGCAGGGCTACAGGGTCCAACTATGGCTACACCTTC.

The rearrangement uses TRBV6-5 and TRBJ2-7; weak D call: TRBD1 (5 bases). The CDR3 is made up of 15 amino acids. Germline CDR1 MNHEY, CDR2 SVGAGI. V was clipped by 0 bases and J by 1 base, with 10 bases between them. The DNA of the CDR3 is TGTGCCAGCAGTTACTCGGCAGGGTTTTCCTACGAGCAGTACTTC. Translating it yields CASSYSAGFSYEQYF.

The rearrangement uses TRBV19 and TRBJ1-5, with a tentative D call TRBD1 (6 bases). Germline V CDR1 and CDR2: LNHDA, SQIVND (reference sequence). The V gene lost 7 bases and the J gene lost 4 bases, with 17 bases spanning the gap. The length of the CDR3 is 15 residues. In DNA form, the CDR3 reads TGTGCCAGTACCCCCCTGGGGGGCCGAAATCAGCCCCAGCATTTT. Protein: CASTPLGGRNQPQHF.

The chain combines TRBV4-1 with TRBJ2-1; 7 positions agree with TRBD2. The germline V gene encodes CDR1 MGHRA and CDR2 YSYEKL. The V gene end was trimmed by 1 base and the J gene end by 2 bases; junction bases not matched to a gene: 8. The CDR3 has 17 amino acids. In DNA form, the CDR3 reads TGCGCCAGCAGCCAAGTAGTCGCAGGGAGGGCCTACAATGAGCAGTTCTTC. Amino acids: CASSQVVAGRAYNEQFF.

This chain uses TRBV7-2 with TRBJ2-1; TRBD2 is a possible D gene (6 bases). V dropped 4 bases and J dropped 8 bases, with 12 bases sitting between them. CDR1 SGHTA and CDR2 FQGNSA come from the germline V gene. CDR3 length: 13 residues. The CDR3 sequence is CASSSGLWDEQFF. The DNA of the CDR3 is TGTGCCAGCAGCTCCGGACTATGGGATGAGCAGTTCTTC. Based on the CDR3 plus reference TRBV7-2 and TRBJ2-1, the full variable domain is GAGVSQSPSNKVTEKGKDVELRCDPISGHTALYWYRQSLGQGLEFLIYFQGNSAPDKSGLPSDRFSAERTGGSVSTLTIQRTQQEDSAVYLCASSSGLWDEQFFGPGTRLTVL.

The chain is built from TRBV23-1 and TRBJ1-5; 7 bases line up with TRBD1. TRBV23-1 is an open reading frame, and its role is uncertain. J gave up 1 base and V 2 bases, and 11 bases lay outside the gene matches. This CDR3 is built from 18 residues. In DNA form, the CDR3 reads TGCGCCAGCAGTCAAAGAGGTAAGAGACAGGGAAGCAATCAGCCCCAGCATTTT. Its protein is CASSQRGKRQGSNQPQHF.

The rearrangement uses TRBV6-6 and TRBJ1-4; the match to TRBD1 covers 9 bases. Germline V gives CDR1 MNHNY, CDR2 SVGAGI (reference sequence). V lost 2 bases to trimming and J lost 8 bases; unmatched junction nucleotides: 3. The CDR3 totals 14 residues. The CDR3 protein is CASSYRDRDEKLFF. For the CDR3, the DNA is TGTGCCAGCAGTTACCGGGACAGGGACGAAAAACTGTTTTTT.

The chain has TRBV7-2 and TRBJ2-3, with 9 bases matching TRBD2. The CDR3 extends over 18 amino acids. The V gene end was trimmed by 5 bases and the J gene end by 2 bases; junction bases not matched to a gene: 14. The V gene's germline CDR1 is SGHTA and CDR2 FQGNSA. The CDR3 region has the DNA TGTGCCAGCAGCCCCCAGGCGGATAGCGGGGGCCTCACAGATACGCAGTATTTT. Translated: CASSPQADSGGLTDTQYF. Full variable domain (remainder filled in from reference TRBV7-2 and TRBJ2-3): GAGVSQSPSNKVTEKGKDVELRCDPISGHTALYWYRQSLGQGLEFLIYFQGNSAPDKSGLPSDRFSAERTGGSVSTLTIQRTQQEDSAVYLCASSPQADSGGLTDTQYFGPGTRLTVL.

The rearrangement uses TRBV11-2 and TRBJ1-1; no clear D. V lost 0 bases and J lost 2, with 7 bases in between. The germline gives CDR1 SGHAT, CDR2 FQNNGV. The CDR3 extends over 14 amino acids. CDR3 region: CASSLERVNTEAFF. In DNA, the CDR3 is TGTGCCAGCAGCTTAGAACGGGTTAACACTGAAGCTTTCTTT.

CDR3 sequence: CASSLLGVGTEAFF. The CDR3 nucleotides read TGTGCCAGCAGTTTATTAGGGGTAGGGACTGAAGCTTTCTTT. The J gene is TRBJ1-1, the V gene TRBV27; a possible D gene is TRBD1 (5 bases). The ends were cut back, 1 base at V and 5 bases at J, with 11 bases in the middle. The CDR3 totals 14 residues. Germline V CDR1 and CDR2: MNHEY, SMNVEV (reference sequence).

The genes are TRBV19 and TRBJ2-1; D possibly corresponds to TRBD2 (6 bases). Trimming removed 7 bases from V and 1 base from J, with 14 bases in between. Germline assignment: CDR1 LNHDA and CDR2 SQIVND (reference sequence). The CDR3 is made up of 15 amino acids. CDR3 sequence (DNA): TGTGCCAGTAACGAAGGTAGCGGTTCCTACAATGAGCAGTTCTTC. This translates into CASNEGSGSYNEQFF.

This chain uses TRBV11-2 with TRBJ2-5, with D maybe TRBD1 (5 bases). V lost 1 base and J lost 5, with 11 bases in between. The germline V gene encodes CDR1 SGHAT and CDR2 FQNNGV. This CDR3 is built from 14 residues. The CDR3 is CASSLAGLGETQYF. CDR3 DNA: TGTGCCAGCAGCTTAGCAGGGCTCGGGGAGACCCAGTACTTC.

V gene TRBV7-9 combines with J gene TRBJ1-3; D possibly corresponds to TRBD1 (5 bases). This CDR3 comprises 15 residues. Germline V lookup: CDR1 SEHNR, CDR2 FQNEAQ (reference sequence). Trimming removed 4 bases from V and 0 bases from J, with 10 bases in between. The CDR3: CASSSRQSSGNTIYF. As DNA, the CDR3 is TGTGCCAGCAGCTCTCGACAGTCCTCTGGAAACACCATATATTTT.

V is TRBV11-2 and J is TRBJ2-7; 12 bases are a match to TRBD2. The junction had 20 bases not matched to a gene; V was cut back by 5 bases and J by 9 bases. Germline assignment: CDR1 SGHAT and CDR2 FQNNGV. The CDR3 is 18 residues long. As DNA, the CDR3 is TGTGCCAGCAGCCCCCCGTTAGGACTAGCGGGGCGGAAAGAGGGGCAGTACTTC. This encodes CASSPPLGLAGRKEGQYF.

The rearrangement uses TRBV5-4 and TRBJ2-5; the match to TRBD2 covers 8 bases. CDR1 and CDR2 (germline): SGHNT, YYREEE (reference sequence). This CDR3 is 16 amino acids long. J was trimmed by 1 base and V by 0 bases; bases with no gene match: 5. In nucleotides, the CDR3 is TGTGCCAGCAGCTTGGGAATTAGCGGGACCCAAGAGACCCAGTACTTC. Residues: CASSLGISGTQETQYF.

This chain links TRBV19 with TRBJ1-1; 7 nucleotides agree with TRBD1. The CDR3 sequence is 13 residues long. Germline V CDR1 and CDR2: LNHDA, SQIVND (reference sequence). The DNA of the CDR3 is TGTGCAAGCACGGACAGGATGAACACTGAAGCTTTCTTT. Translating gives CASTDRMNTEAFF.

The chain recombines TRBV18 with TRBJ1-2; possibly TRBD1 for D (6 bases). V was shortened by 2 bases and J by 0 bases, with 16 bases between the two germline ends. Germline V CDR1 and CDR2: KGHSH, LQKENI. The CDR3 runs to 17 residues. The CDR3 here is CASSPSRGPVSNYGYTF. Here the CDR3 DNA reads TGTGCCAGCTCACCATCCAGGGGTCCTGTTTCTAACTATGGCTACACCTTC.

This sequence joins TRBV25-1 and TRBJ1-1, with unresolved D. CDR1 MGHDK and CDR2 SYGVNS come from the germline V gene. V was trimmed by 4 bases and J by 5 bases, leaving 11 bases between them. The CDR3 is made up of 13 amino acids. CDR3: CASSAEFRTEAFF. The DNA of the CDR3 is TGTGCCAGCAGTGCCGAGTTTCGGACTGAAGCTTTCTTT. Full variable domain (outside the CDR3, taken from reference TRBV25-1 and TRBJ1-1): EADIYQTPRYLVIGTGKKITLECSQTMGHDKMYWYQQDPGMELHLIHYSYGVNSTEKGDLSSESTVSRIRTEHFPLTLESARPSHTSQYLCASSAEFRTEAFFGQGTRLTVV.

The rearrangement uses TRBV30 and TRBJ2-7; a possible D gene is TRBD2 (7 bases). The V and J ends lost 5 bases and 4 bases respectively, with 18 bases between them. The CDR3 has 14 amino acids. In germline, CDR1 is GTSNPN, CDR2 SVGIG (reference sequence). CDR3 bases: TGTGCCTGGGAAAAAGGGAGGGGGGAGTACGAGCAGTACTTC. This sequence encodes CAWEKGRGEYEQYF. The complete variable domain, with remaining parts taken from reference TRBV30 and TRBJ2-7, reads SQTIHQWPATLVQPVGSPLSLECTVEGTSNPNLYWYRQAAGRGLQLLFYSVGIGQISSEVPQNLSASRPQDRQFILSSKKLLLSDSGFYLCAWEKGRGEYEQYFGPGTRLTVT.

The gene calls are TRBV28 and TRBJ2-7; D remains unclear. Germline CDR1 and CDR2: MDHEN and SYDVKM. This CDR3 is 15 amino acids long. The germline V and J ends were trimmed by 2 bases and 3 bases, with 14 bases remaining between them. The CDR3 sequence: CASSLVNRMIYEQYF. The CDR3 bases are TGTGCCAGCAGTTTAGTCAACCGTATGATCTACGAGCAGTACTTC.

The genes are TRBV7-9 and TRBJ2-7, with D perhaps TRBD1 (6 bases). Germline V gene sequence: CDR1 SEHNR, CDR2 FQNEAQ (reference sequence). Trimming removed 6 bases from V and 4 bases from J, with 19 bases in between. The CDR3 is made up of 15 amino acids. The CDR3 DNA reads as TGTGCCAGCAGGCCTTCCGGACAGAAGGATTACGAGCAGTACTTC. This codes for CASRPSGQKDYEQYF.

The chain's CDR3 is CASKRANEKLFF. The CDR3 DNA reads TGTGCCAGCAAGAGGGCTAATGAAAAACTGTTTTTT. The rearrangement joins TRBV2 to TRBJ1-4; D is uncertain. V lost 7 bases, J lost 3 bases, and 6 bases lay in between. The CDR3 spans 12 residues. Germline V gene sequence: CDR1 SNHLY, CDR2 FYNNEI.

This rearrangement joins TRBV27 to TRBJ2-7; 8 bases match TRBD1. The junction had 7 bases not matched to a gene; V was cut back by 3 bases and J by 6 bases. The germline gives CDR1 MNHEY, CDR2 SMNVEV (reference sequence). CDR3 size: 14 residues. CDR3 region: CASSFRDRGGEQYF. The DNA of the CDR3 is TGTGCCAGCAGTTTTCGAGACAGGGGTGGCGAGCAGTACTTC.

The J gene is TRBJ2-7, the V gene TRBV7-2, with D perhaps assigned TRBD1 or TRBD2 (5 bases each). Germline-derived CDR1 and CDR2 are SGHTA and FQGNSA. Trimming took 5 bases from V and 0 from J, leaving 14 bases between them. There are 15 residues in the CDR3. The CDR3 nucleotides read TGTGCCAGCAGCCAAGGGACGGTAAGCTCCTACGAGCAGTACTTC. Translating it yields CASSQGTVSSYEQYF.